This TCR beta chain was obtained from a study of T-cell memory formation after mild COVID-19. Study at large: Largely donor-specific TCR clusters were found. Findings and limits, study-wide: Shrinking CD4+ clones resided mostly in CM and EM, and CD8+ ones in EMRA. Balance between CD4 and CD8 was seen in clones contracting day 15 to 85, and a CD4+ lean was seen in later expanders.

Turning to this clonotype: The antigen is unknown.

With constant-segment primers, 5'RACE yielded cDNA libraries of TCR alpha and TCR beta that carried sample barcodes and UMIs. In TCRdb, the 5' RACE reads were re-called with MiXCR into one record per CDR3 protein. The sample includes 130,000 to 150,000 distinct CDR3 sequences, about a fifth of them seen just once. Germline V CDR1 and CDR2: SGHDN, FVKESK. Trimming cost V 0 bases and J 12 bases, with 5 bases left between them. CDR3 size: 11 residues. Sequenced sample: PBMCs or a T cell subset sorted from them (not recorded which). This chain joins TRBV14 and TRBJ2-2; D is undetermined. The sequence derives from an adult woman who had mild COVID-19 (a few samples of this study predate the infection). Cell type and time point are not known. CDR3 protein: CASSQDWKLFF. Here the CDR3 DNA reads TGTGCCAGCAGCCAAGATTGGAAGCTGTTTTTT.